Below, 7 T cell receptor beta chains from the same sample are listed, as sequenced in a study of blood T cell repertoires in COVID-19. Libraries were prepared by immunoSEQ multiplex PCR; TCRdb keeps only in-frame clonotypes and omits some of them. The table lists roughly 140,000 clones, 84% of them singletons. Sample: PBMCs or T cells enriched from blood (not recorded which). Receptors originate from a man aged 45-65 years in a cohort exposed to, infected with or recovered from COVID-19 (not recorded which).

The chain combines TRBV5-4 with TRBJ2-7, with TRBD1 matching over 7 bases. CDR1 is SGHNT and CDR2 is YYREEE in the germline V gene (reference sequence). The CDR3 is made up of 15 amino acids. The junction had 7 bases not matched to a gene; V was cut back by 4 bases and J by 0 bases. The CDR3 here is CASSIDRASSYEQYF. CDR3 DNA: TGTGCCAGCAGCATCGACAGGGCAAGCTCCTACGAGCAGTACTTC.

There are a few counts of this clone. V usage is TRBV2 and J usage is TRBJ2-7; 7 bases agree with TRBD2. The germline CDR1 and CDR2 sequences are SNHLY and FYNNEI. The CDR3 is made up of 12 amino acids. J lost 4 bases, V lost 7 bases, and 4 bases had no gene match. In DNA form, the CDR3 reads TGTGCCAGCAAGGCGGGAGCGTACGAGCAGTACTTC. This encodes CASKAGAYEQYF.

This chain connects TRBV7-9 to TRBJ1-2; no reliable D call. This CDR3 is 15 amino acids long. Deletions cut 5 bases from V and 5 bases from J, with 18 bases between. Looked up from germline, CDR1 is SEHNR and CDR2 is FQNEAQ (reference sequence). The CDR3 protein is CASSLSGGVGYGYTF. Written as DNA, the CDR3 is TGTGCCAGCAGCCTATCGGGCGGGGTAGGGTATGGCTACACCTTC.

CDR3 in amino acids: CASSPWDRGTGELFF. The CDR3 region has the DNA TGTGCCAGCAGCCCATGGGACAGGGGCACCGGGGAGCTGTTTTTT. The rearrangement links TRBV3-1 (or the pseudogene TRBV3-2) to TRBJ2-2, with 10 bases fitting TRBD1. The trim removed 4 bases at V and 4 bases at J, leaving 3 bases unmatched. The CDR3 has 15 amino acids. Germline V gene sequence: CDR1 LGHDT, CDR2 YNNKEL (reference sequence).

In this sample, this clone turned up once. The chain is built from TRBV5-6 and TRBJ2-7; 10 nucleotides match TRBD2. The CDR3 is made up of 15 amino acids. Germline CDR1 SGHDT, CDR2 YYEEEE. V shed 4 bases, J shed 4 bases, and the junction held 8 bases outside the gene matches. The CDR3 spells CASSLTGLARYEQYF. The CDR3 nucleotides read TGTGCCAGCAGCCTGACGGGACTAGCGAGATACGAGCAGTACTTC.

The CDR3 spells CASSQDLLLARSDEQFF. CDR3 nucleotides: TGTGCCAGCAGCCAAGATCTTCTACTAGCGAGGAGCGATGAGCAGTTCTTC. The rearrangement joins TRBV4-2 to TRBJ2-1; 7 bases are shared with TRBD2. V lost 0 bases, J lost 8 bases, and 13 bases stayed unmatched. CDR1 is LGHNA and CDR2 is YNFKEQ in the germline V gene. This CDR3 is 17 amino acids long.

The chain is built from TRBV4-1 and TRBJ1-1; TRBD1 is a possible D gene (5 bases). Trimming stripped 4 bases from V and 7 bases from J, with 16 bases between. Germline lookup yields CDR1 MGHRA and CDR2 YSYEKL. This CDR3 has 14 amino acids. The chain's CDR3 is CASSPLLRGGEAFF. Here the CDR3 DNA reads TGCGCCAGCAGCCCCCTTCTGCGGGGGGGTGAAGCTTTCTTT.